This TCR beta chain was profiled in a study of vaccination and CD4 T cells after COVID-19. Study context: Treatment of control cultures consisted of a CEFX pool, an HIV-1 Nef pool, or no peptide. Regarding the study as a whole: Researchers report that 304 of 307 vaccine-specific clones in convalescent patients proved spike mono-reactive.

An Oncomine TCR Beta short-read assay was used to sequence the DNA from cultured CD4+ T cells. From the PCR reads, TCRdb called clonotypes with MiXCR, one entry per CDR3 protein. In the table there are approximately 14,000 distinct CDR3 sequences, around a fifth of which are singletons. Trimming took off 5 bases at V and 0 bases at J, with 7 bases between the two ends. The CDR3 covers 12 residues. Germline CDR1 and CDR2: GTSNPN and SVGIG (reference sequence). Indicated treatment: approximately nine-day PBMC culture with coronavirus spike peptide pools or control peptides (ViraFEST assay). Antigen-specific T cells were expanded with peptide pools by ViraFEST, and TCRs were then sequenced. Negative-selection isolation of CD4+ T cells was performed after approximately 9 days of culture. There are a few counts of this clonotype. Antigen unknown.

The sequence was collected from a human donor who received a COVID-19 vaccine. This specimen was CD4+ T cells from blood, cultured in vitro, taken before SARS-CoV-2 vaccination. The rearrangement uses TRBV30 and TRBJ1-1; D might be TRBD1 (5 bases). The CDR3 loop is CAWAQVNTEAFF. DNA for the CDR3: TGTGCCTGGGCACAGGTGAACACTGAAGCTTTCTTT.